This TCR beta chain is drawn from a study of PD-1 blockade in mismatch repair-deficient tumors. Mismatch repair deficiency was confirmed in all patients, by PCR or immunohistochemistry. This CDR3 comprises 15 residues. V was pared by 8 bases and J by 7 bases, with 12 bases of the junction left unmatched. Looked up from germline, CDR1 is MDHEN and CDR2 is SYDVKM. This clone was counted a single time. TCRdb's table, derived via immunoSEQ multiplex PCR, lists solely in-frame clones and lacks some. The sample yields some 130,000 clones, 88% seen once. This TCR was recovered from an adult with mismatch repair-deficient cancer. The genes are TRBV28 and TRBJ2-1; TRBD2 agrees at 9 bases. The source material was peripheral blood, sampled 72 weeks after starting pembrolizumab. The CDR3 DNA sequence: TGTGCCAGCCTGATCCCTAGCGGGACTTTTAATGAGCAGTTCTTC. As protein: CASLIPSGTFNEQFF.